The present TCR beta chain was sequenced within a study of tumor and adjacent non-tumor tissue in lung cancer. Study-wide background: Patients comprised about a dozen adenocarcinoma, 2 squamous cell carcinoma and 1 small cell lung cancer. Patients were aged 31 to 76, roughly 9 men and about 5 women, stage I to III. Each sample yielded approximately 4 million productive TCRbeta reads on average.

Both ends counted, the CDR3 spans 16 residues. Germline loops: CDR1 MNHNY, CDR2 SVGAGI (reference sequence). The template was RNA from unsorted bulk tissue. The normal lung tissue was taken more than 3 cm from the tumor edge. In the case of this clonotype: The target antigen is unknown. The CDR3 end shows no conserved phenylalanine or tryptophan, and so a read error is likely. The DNA is left out, because the CDR3 cannot be placed on it with certainty; the CDR3 is given as TCRdb lists it.

Study conclusions and caveats: Tumor tissue had significantly higher TCR diversity than normal lung.

TCRbeta libraries were built with three rounds of nested PCR, modified from ARM-PCR. In TCRdb, the multiplex PCR reads were re-called with MiXCR into one record per CDR3 protein. Among 40,000 to 45,000 distinct CDR3 sequences listed, approximately 60% were seen once. The rearrangement joins TRBV6-6 to TRBJ2-7; the table assigns TRBD2, which was not confirmed against the DNA. Sequencing used distant non-tumor lung tissue. The TCR sequence derives from a woman between 40 and 55 years old with non-small cell lung cancer. The CDR3 spells CASSYTLAGGAEEQYS.